This is a list of T cell receptor beta chains from one sample in a study of blood T cell repertoires in COVID-19. TCRdb's copy holds only in-frame clones and misses some; the assay was immunoSEQ multiplex PCR. The sample yields around 210,000 clones, over 75% seen once. Source material: peripheral blood. The source of these receptors is a man aged 45 to 65 with COVID-19, enrolled during active disease. CDR3s include the opening cysteine and the closing phenylalanine or tryptophan. Each record gives: CDR3 length, J gene, D gene, clone size, V gene, CDR3 DNA, CDR3 protein. D genes are given only for firm matches. Only some rows state a clone size, as once, few, many or a class for expanded clones.

CDR3 length: 15; J gene: TRBJ1-1; D gene: NA; clone size: NA; V gene: TRBV6-5; CDR3 DNA: TGTGCCAGCACCGAACAGTACACCTCAGGTTCTGAAGCTTTCTTT; CDR3 protein: CASTEQYTSGSEAFF
CDR3 length: 16; J gene: TRBJ2-1; D gene: TRBD2; clone size: NA; V gene: TRBV7-2; CDR3 DNA: TGTGCCAGCAGCACCCGAGCGGGGGGGCCCTACAATGAGCAGTTCTTC; CDR3 protein: CASSTRAGGPYNEQFF
CDR3 length: 17; J gene: TRBJ1-6; D gene: TRBD1; clone size: NA; V gene: TRBV7-2; CDR3 DNA: TGTGCCAGCAGCTTAGTAACAGGGGGCCTATCTAATTCACCCCTCCACTTT; CDR3 protein: CASSLVTGGLSNSPLHF
CDR3 length: 13; J gene: TRBJ1-1; D gene: NA; clone size: NA; V gene: TRBV7-3; CDR3 DNA: TGTGCCAGCAGCCTATCGACAGGATCTGAAGCTTTCTTT; CDR3 protein: CASSLSTGSEAFF
CDR3 length: 15; J gene: TRBJ2-2; D gene: NA; clone size: NA; V gene: TRBV2; CDR3 DNA: TGTGCCAGCAGTGAAGCGTGGGCCCAGCTCGGGGAGCTGTTTTTT; CDR3 protein: CASSEAWAQLGELFF
CDR3 length: 17; J gene: TRBJ1-1; D gene: TRBD1; clone size: few; V gene: TRBV30; CDR3 DNA: TGTGCCTGGAGTAAAACCGGGACAGGCGGACCGAACACTGAAGCTTTCTTT; CDR3 protein: CAWSKTGTGGPNTEAFF
CDR3 length: 15; J gene: TRBJ1-1; D gene: NA; clone size: NA; V gene: TRBV4-3; CDR3 DNA: TGCGCCAGCAGCCAAGAGAACGGGTTGAACACTGAAGCTTTCTTT; CDR3 protein: CASSQENGLNTEAFF
CDR3 length: 15; J gene: TRBJ1-5; D gene: TRBD1; clone size: NA; V gene: TRBV6-6; CDR3 DNA: TGTGCCAGCAGTTACCCCGGACAGGGGGCGAGTCCCCAGCATTTT; CDR3 protein: CASSYPGQGASPQHF
CDR3 length: 14; J gene: TRBJ1-2; D gene: NA; clone size: NA; V gene: TRBV2; CDR3 DNA: TGTGCCAGCACCCAAAGTCAGGGAAGATATGGCTACACCTTC; CDR3 protein: CASTQSQGRYGYTF
CDR3 length: 15; J gene: TRBJ2-1; D gene: TRBD1; clone size: NA; V gene: TRBV5-1; CDR3 DNA: TGCGCCAGCAGCTCAGGACAGGGGGCGCGAGGTGAGCAGTTCTTC; CDR3 protein: CASSSGQGARGEQFF